The rows below give T cell receptor beta chains drawn from one sample of a study of post-analysis software for immune sequencing data. TCRdb itself ran the PCR reads through MiXCR, one entry per CDR3 protein. The repertoire holds hundreds of thousands of distinct CDR3 sequences, with 59% as singletons. Material for sequencing was blood. All receptors derive from a girl aged 2-15 years with multiple sclerosis. Both conserved end residues are part of each CDR3. Each record gives: D gene, J gene, CDR3 length, V gene, clone size, CDR3 protein, CDR3 DNA. A D gene is named only where the DNA matches it firmly. Size values are once, few and many counts, or a class for expanded clones, and some rows have none.

TRBD1 TRBJ1-1 14 TRBV12-3/TRBV12-4 - CASSFQGAPTEAFF TGTGCCAGCAGTTTCCAGGGGGCGCCCACTGAAGCTTTCTTT
TRBD2 TRBJ2-3 15 TRBV11-2 - CASRRLAGAGDTQYF TGTGCCAGCAGGAGACTAGCGGGAGCGGGAGATACGCAGTATTTT
- TRBJ2-1 13 TRBV7-9 - CASSLADNNEQFF TGTGCCAGCAGCTTAGCAGACAACAATGAGCAGTTCTTC
TRBD1 TRBJ1-6 14 TRBV5-1 - CASSFGQDGSPLHF TGCGCCAGCAGCTTTGGACAGGATGGCTCACCCCTCCACTTT
- TRBJ2-7 13 TRBV7-6 - CASSLSDIGEQYF TGTGCCAGCAGCTTATCGGACATCGGAGAGCAGTACTTC
- TRBJ2-1 12 TRBV6-6 - CASSYASNEQFF TGTGCCAGCAGTTACGCGAGCAATGAGCAGTTCTTC
TRBD1 TRBJ1-6 13 TRBV3-1 - CASRGQYNSPLHF TGTGCCAGCAGGGGACAGTATAATTCACCCCTCCACTTT
- TRBJ2-5 16 TRBV7-9 - CASSLVGASGQETQYF TGTGCCAGCAGCTTAGTAGGAGCTAGTGGCCAAGAGACCCAGTACTTC
- TRBJ2-5 13 TRBV29-1 - CSAASQGQETQYF TGCAGCGCTGCGTCACAGGGACAAGAGACCCAGTACTTC
TRBD2 TRBJ2-5 18 TRBV4-1 - CASSQAPDTSGSYNEQYF TGCGCCAGCAGCCAAGCGCCGGATACTAGCGGGAGTTACAATGAGCAGTACTTC
TRBD1 TRBJ2-6 18 TRBV20-1 - CSARATGTGKSGANVLTF TGCAGTGCTAGAGCAACCGGGACAGGGAAATCTGGGGCCAACGTCCTGACTTTC
TRBD1 TRBJ2-5 16 TRBV24-1 - CATSDAGTGGEGTQYF TGTGCCACCAGTGATGCCGGGACAGGGGGCGAGGGGACCCAGTACTTC
TRBD2 TRBJ2-1 13 TRBV14 - CASSQAGLAGQFF TGTGCCAGCAGCCAAGCGGGACTAGCGGGGCAGTTCTTC
TRBD1 TRBJ2-5 15 TRBV5-1 - CASSWTGGEQETQYF TGCGCCAGCAGCTGGACAGGGGGCGAACAGGAGACCCAGTACTTC
- TRBJ2-5 12 TRBV20-1 - CSASLDRETQYF TGCAGTGCTAGTTTAGACCGGGAGACCCAGTACTTC
- TRBJ2-4 15 TRBV20-1 - CSARALGGAKNIQYF TGCAGTGCTAGGGCCCTTGGGGGGGCCAAAAACATTCAGTACTTC
- TRBJ2-3 13 TRBV12-3/TRBV12-4 many CASSFSGTDTQYF TGTGCCAGCAGTTTCTCGGGAACAGATACGCAGTATTTT
TRBD1 TRBJ1-2 13 TRBV7-2 - CATSTGRAFGYTF TGTGCCACCTCGACAGGGAGGGCCTTTGGCTACACCTTC
TRBD2 TRBJ2-5 16 TRBV5-1 - CASSSPTGGPQETQYF TGCGCCAGCAGCTCTCCGACGGGGGGTCCCCAAGAGACCCAGTACTTC
- TRBJ2-5 15 TRBV29-1 - CSEQTLTGGAETQYF TGCAGCGAGCAAACCCTAACAGGGGGGGCAGAGACCCAGTACTTC
- TRBJ2-1 13 TRBV10-3 - CATRTGLHNEQFF TGTGCCACCCGGACGGGACTGCACAATGAGCAGTTCTTC
- TRBJ2-1 13 TRBV7-9 few CASSPGTLNEQFF TGTGCCAGCAGCCCTGGGACCCTCAATGAGCAGTTCTTC
TRBD2 TRBJ2-3 13 TRBV10-2 - CASMPAGKDTQYF TGCGCCAGCATGCCAGCGGGGAAAGATACGCAGTATTTT
TRBD1 TRBJ2-5 16 TRBV20-1 once CSAVGDQGVAGETQYF TGCAGTGCAGTCGGGGATCAGGGGGTGGCTGGAGAGACCCAGTACTTC
TRBD2 TRBJ2-3 17 TRBV7-2 - CASSPRNGLAGADTQYF TGTGCCAGCAGCCCAAGAAATGGACTAGCGGGAGCAGATACGCAGTATTTT
- TRBJ2-7 13 TRBV20-1 - CSAPLAGYNEQYF TGCAGTGCTCCCTTAGCAGGCTACAATGAGCAGTACTTC
- TRBJ2-5 15 TRBV14 - CASSPHGGSQETQYF TGTGCCAGCAGTCCCCATGGAGGCAGCCAAGAGACCCAGTACTTC
- TRBJ1-1 13 TRBV29-1 - CSSAGVDGTEAFF TGCAGCTCCGCAGGGGTGGATGGGACTGAAGCTTTCTTT
- TRBJ2-1 13 TRBV29-1 few CSVDSGLYNEQFF TGCAGCGTTGATAGCGGACTCTACAATGAGCAGTTCTTC
- TRBJ2-4 14 TRBV7-9 - CASSLGTAKNIQYF TGTGCCAGCAGCCTCGGGACAGCCAAAAACATTCAGTACTTC
- TRBJ2-7 14 TRBV20-1 few CSARSQRAFYEQYF TGCAGTGCTAGATCTCAGCGGGCCTTCTACGAGCAGTACTTC
- TRBJ2-7 14 TRBV5-1 - CASSLGPSTYEQYF TGCGCCAGCAGCTTGGGGCCGTCAACCTACGAGCAGTACTTC
- TRBJ1-3 16 TRBV18 - CASSPPRGAGGNTIYF TGTGCCAGCTCACCACCGAGGGGCGCAGGTGGAAACACCATATATTTT
- TRBJ1-5 16 TRBV7-2 once CASSLVAAASNQPQHF TGTGCCAGCAGCTTAGTGGCCGCAGCCAGCAATCAGCCCCAGCATTTT
TRBD2 TRBJ2-7 14 TRBV9 - CASSELGTSYEQYF TGTGCCAGCAGCGAGTTGGGGACTAGCTACGAGCAGTACTTC
TRBD1 TRBJ1-2 15 TRBV9 - CASSVESTGTYGYTF TGTGCCAGCAGCGTCGAGTCGACAGGGACCTATGGCTACACCTTC
- TRBJ2-3 15 TRBV4-3 - CASSQVQRSTDTQYF TGCGCCAGCAGCCAAGTGCAGCGGAGCACAGATACGCAGTATTTT
TRBD2 TRBJ2-5 14 TRBV29-1 - CSVVSQGGSQTQYF TGCAGCGTTGTATCCCAGGGAGGGAGCCAGACCCAGTACTTC
TRBD1 TRBJ2-1 14 TRBV6-5 - CAGRRGQGANEQFF TGTGCCGGCAGAAGGGGACAGGGGGCCAATGAGCAGTTCTTC
- TRBJ2-7 15 TRBV5-5 - CASGTDKEIRREQYF TGTGCCAGCGGCACAGATAAGGAGATACGGCGCGAGCAGTACTTC
- TRBJ2-5 13 TRBV5-1 - CASSVGTQETQYF TGCGCCAGCAGCGTCGGGACGCAAGAGACCCAGTACTTC
- TRBJ2-4 17 TRBV2 few CASSDLALAGEKNIQYF TGTGCCAGCAGTGATTTGGCCCTGGCAGGGGAAAAAAACATTCAGTACTTC
- TRBJ1-5 13 TRBV6-1 few CASRKVVGQPQHF TGTGCCAGCAGGAAGGTTGTCGGTCAGCCCCAGCATTTT
TRBD2 TRBJ2-5 15 TRBV9 - CASSVREAGVREQYF TGTGCCAGCAGCGTACGGGAAGCGGGAGTACGGGAGCAGTACTTC
- TRBJ1-1 15 TRBV20-1 - CSARVVGRSNTEAFF TGCAGTGCTAGAGTGGTCGGGAGATCGAACACTGAAGCTTTCTTT
- TRBJ1-2 16 TRBV6-1 - CASSDLRQAPLGGYTF TGTGCCAGCAGTGATCTCCGGCAGGCGCCCTTAGGTGGCTACACCTTC
TRBD2 TRBJ2-5 16 TRBV5-5 - CASSPGASGGVHEQYF TGTGCCAGCAGCCCTGGGGCTAGCGGGGGGGTTCATGAGCAGTACTTC
TRBD2 TRBJ2-7 15 TRBV12-3/TRBV12-4 - CASSLGRETIHEQYF TGTGCCAGCAGTTTAGGGCGGGAGACAATCCACGAGCAGTACTTC
- TRBJ2-2 13 TRBV12-3/TRBV12-4 - CASAGQAAGELFF TGTGCCAGCGCAGGGCAGGCGGCCGGGGAGCTGTTTTTT
- TRBJ1-1 12 TRBV29-1 once CSARLIGTEAFF TGCAGCGCTCGATTGATTGGCACTGAAGCTTTCTTT
TRBD2 TRBJ2-7 14 TRBV6-5 - CASSQREYSYEQYF TGTGCCAGCAGCCAGCGGGAATATTCCTACGAGCAGTACTTC
TRBD1 TRBJ2-7 17 TRBV28 - CASSPQGQGMHPYEQYF TGTGCCAGCAGTCCGCAGGGACAGGGTATGCATCCCTACGAGCAGTACTTC
- TRBJ2-5 15 TRBV6-2/TRBV6-3 few CASTSTVRLQETQYF TGTGCCAGCACCTCGACGGTACGGCTACAAGAGACCCAGTACTTC
- TRBJ2-3 16 TRBV10-3 - CAISVIRGRGTDTQYF TGTGCCATCAGTGTGATTCGGGGAAGGGGTACAGATACGCAGTATTTT
TRBD2 TRBJ2-3 15 TRBV27 few CASSFQRGLTDTQYF TGTGCCAGCAGTTTCCAGCGGGGGCTTACAGATACGCAGTATTTT
- TRBJ2-1 16 TRBV10-3 few CAIALRLAASYNEQFF TGTGCCATCGCCCTACGACTGGCGGCCTCCTACAATGAGCAGTTCTTC
TRBD2 TRBJ2-3 14 TRBV10-3 - CAISEKREEDTQYF TGTGCCATCAGTGAGAAGCGGGAGGAAGATACGCAGTATTTT
- TRBJ2-6 15 TRBV6-5 once CASSWGWSGANVLTF TGTGCCAGCAGTTGGGGTTGGTCTGGGGCCAACGTCCTGACTTTC
TRBD2 TRBJ2-5 15 TRBV20-1 - CSTTGLAGVLETQYF TGCAGTACTACTGGACTAGCGGGAGTGTTAGAGACCCAGTACTTC
- TRBJ2-5 16 TRBV5-1 few CASSLVGGTDKETQYF TGCGCCAGCAGCTTAGTCGGCGGGACAGATAAAGAGACCCAGTACTTC